This T cell receptor beta chain is from a study of glioma-infiltrating T cells after dendritic cell vaccination. Overall study context: Autologous tumor lysate-pulsed dendritic cell vaccination was given between about 2002 and 2012. Dendritic cell vaccine was injected intradermally three times, biweekly.

The PCR used 60 V beta and 13 J beta primers. Profiled with immunoSEQ multiplex PCR; TCRdb holds only in-frame clones, not every one. The sample records about 65,000 clones, approximately 86% being singletons. This sample's time point: after dendritic cell vaccination, including at tumor progression/relapse. CDR1 is KGHSH and CDR2 is LQKENI in the germline V gene. Trimming removed 3 bases from V and 5 bases from J; junction bases left unmatched: 7. The length of the CDR3 is 16 residues. The source was blood, collected after dendritic cell vaccination. The rearrangement joins TRBV18 to TRBJ2-1; TRBD2 aligns across 10 bases. This clonotype originated in a human donor with glioblastoma. The CDR3 loop reads CASSPDIAGGNNEQFF. The DNA for the CDR3 is TGTGCCAGCTCACCCGATATAGCGGGAGGAAACAATGAGCAGTTCTTC. The variable domain in full, completed from reference TRBV18 and TRBJ2-1, reads NAGVMQNPRHLVRRRGQEARLRCSPMKGHSHVYWYRQLPEEGLKFMVYLQKENIIDESGMPKERFSAEFPKEGPSILRIQQVVRGDSAAYFCASSPDIAGGNNEQFFGPGTRLTVL.